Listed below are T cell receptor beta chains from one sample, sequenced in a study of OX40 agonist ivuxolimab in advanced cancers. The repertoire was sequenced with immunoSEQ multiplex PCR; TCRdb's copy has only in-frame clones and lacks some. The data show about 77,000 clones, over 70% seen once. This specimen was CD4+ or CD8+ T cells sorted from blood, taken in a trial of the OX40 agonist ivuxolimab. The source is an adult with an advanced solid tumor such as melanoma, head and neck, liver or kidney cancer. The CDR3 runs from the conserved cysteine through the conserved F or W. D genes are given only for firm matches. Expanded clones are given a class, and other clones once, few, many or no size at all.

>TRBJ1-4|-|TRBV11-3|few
CASSSPGPPGANEKLFF
TGTGCCAGCAGCTCACCCGGGCCCCCTGGGGCTAATGAAAAACTGTTTTTT
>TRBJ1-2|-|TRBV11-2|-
CASSLDSGVSYGYTF
TGTGCCAGCAGCTTAGATTCAGGGGTCAGCTATGGCTACACCTTC
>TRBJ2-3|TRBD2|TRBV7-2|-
CASSRSIAKRGTTDTQYF
TGTGCCAGCAGCCGAAGTATAGCAAAGCGGGGGACCACAGATACGCAGTATTTT
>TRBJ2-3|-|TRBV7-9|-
CASSSPTSSTQYF
TGTGCCAGCAGCTCTCCAACTTCGAGCACGCAGTATTTT
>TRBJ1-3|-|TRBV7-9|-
CASSFGGNTIYF
TGTGCCAGCAGCTTCGGCGGAAACACCATATATTTT
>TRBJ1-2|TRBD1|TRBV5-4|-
CASSDRTGKAPYGYTF
TGTGCCAGCAGCGATAGGACAGGGAAGGCCCCCTATGGCTACACCTTC
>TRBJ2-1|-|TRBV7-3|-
CASSLSPLAVEQFF
TGTGCCAGCAGCTTAAGTCCTCTGGCAGTTGAGCAGTTCTTC
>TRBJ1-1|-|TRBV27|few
CASRLGVNTEAFF
TGTGCCAGCAGATTGGGGGTGAACACTGAAGCTTTCTTT
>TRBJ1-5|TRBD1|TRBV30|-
CAWSQGQGGKPQHF
TGTGCCTGGAGTCAGGGACAGGGAGGAAAGCCCCAGCATTTT
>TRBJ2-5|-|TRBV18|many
CASSPSGTQETQYF
TGTGCCAGCTCACCATCCGGGACACAAGAGACCCAGTACTTC
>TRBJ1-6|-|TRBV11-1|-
CASSLARDYNSPLHF
TGTGCCAGCAGCTTAGCCAGGGATTATAATTCACCCCTCCACTTT
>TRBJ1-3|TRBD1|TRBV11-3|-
CASSSGQGNTIYF
TGTGCCAGCAGCTCGGGACAGGGAAACACCATATATTTT
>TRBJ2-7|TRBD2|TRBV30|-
CAWTSSGTSGSYEQYF
TGTGCCTGGACCTCATCCGGGACTAGCGGATCCTACGAGCAGTACTTC
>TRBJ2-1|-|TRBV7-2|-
CASSRSGSYNEQFF
TGTGCCAGCAGCCGCTCTGGCTCCTACAATGAGCAGTTCTTC
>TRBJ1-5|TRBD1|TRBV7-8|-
CASSMGQGAYQPQHF
TGTGCCAGCAGCATGGGACAGGGGGCTTATCAGCCCCAGCATTTT
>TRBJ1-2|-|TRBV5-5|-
CASSLAVNGGTVIHYGYTF
TGTGCCAGCAGCTTGGCCGTTAACGGGGGAACCGTTATCCATTATGGCTACACCTTC
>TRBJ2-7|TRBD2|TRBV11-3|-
CASSLDSAGGYYEQYF
TGTGCCAGCAGCTTAGATTCCGCGGGAGGGTACTACGAGCAGTACTTC
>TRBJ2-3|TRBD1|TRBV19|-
CASSVYTGTASTDTQYF
TGTGCCAGTAGTGTGTACACCGGGACAGCTAGCACAGATACGCAGTATTTT
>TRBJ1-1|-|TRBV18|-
CASSLARTVRAEAFF
TGTGCCAGCTCACTAGCGCGGACGGTGAGGGCTGAAGCTTTCTTT
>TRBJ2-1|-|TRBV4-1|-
CASSQPHVNEQFF
TGCGCCAGCAGCCAGCCCCACGTGAATGAGCAGTTCTTC
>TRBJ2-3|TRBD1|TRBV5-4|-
CASSLSTGPDTQYF
TGTGCCAGCAGCCTATCGACAGGGCCAGATACGCAGTATTTT
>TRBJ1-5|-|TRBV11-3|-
CASSYIGNQPQHF
TGTGCCAGCAGCTATATAGGCAATCAGCCCCAGCATTTT
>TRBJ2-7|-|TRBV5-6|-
CASSLISRSSYEQYF
TGTGCCAGCAGCTTGATCTCGCGGAGCTCCTACGAGCAGTACTTC
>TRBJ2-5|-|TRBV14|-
CASSQDGGRGQTQYF
TGTGCCAGCAGCCAAGATGGAGGCAGGGGTCAGACCCAGTACTTC
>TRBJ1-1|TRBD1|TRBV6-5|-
CASRPGQTMNTEAFF
TGTGCCAGCAGGCCGGGACAGACCATGAACACTGAAGCTTTCTTT
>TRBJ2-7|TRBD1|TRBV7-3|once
CASSSDRENEQYF
TGTGCCAGCAGCTCCGACAGGGAGAACGAGCAGTACTTC
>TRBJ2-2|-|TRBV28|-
CASSFFPGVGTGELFF
TGTGCCAGCAGTTTTTTTCCGGGAGTGGGTACCGGGGAGCTGTTTTTT
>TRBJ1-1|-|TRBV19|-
CASSPDGPRGAFF
TGTGCCAGTAGCCCTGACGGCCCGAGGGGAGCTTTCTTT
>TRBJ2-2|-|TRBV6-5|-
CASSYPGHGELFF
TGTGCCAGCAGTTACCCAGGGCACGGGGAGCTGTTTTTT
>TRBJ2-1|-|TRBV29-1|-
CSVEGASGSYNEQFF
TGCAGCGTTGAAGGAGCTTCAGGCTCCTACAATGAGCAGTTCTTC
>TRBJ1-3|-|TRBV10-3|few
CAISDASAYSGNTIYF
TGTGCCATCAGTGATGCCAGTGCCTACTCTGGAAACACCATATATTTT
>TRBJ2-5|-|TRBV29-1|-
CSVVTPGETQYF
TGCAGCGTTGTGACCCCAGGAGAGACCCAGTACTTC
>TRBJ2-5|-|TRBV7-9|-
CASSSDYEETQYF
TGTGCCAGCAGCTCGGACTACGAAGAGACCCAGTACTTC
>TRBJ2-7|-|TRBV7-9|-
CASSLQGGGHEQYF
TGTGCCAGCAGCCTGCAGGGAGGGGGGCACGAGCAGTACTTC
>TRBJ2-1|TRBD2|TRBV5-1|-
CASSWGTSGISYNEQFF
TGCGCCAGCAGCTGGGGGACTAGCGGTATCTCCTACAATGAGCAGTTCTTC
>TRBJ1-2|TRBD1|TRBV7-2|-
CASSSRGRGGYTF
TGTGCCAGCAGCTCCAGGGGGCGTGGTGGCTACACCTTC
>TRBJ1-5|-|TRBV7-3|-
CASSLGTTVKNQPQHF
TGTGCCAGCAGCTTAGGGACGACGGTGAAGAATCAGCCCCAGCATTTT
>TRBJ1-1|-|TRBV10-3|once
CAISEPPKNTEAFF
TGTGCCATCAGTGAGCCGCCTAAGAACACTGAAGCTTTCTTT
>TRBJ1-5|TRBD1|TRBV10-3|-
CAISDGQGLQPQHF
TGTGCCATCAGTGATGGACAGGGGCTTCAGCCCCAGCATTTT
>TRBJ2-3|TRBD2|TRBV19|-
CASSIDGTSGDGDTQYF
TGTGCCAGTAGTATAGATGGGACTAGCGGGGATGGAGATACGCAGTATTTT
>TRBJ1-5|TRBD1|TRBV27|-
CASSYRTGTGNQPQHF
TGTGCCAGCAGTTACCGGACAGGGACTGGCAATCAGCCCCAGCATTTT
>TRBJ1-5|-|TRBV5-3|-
CARSLAAWGTSNQPQHF
TGTGCCAGAAGCTTGGCGGCGTGGGGAACCAGCAATCAGCCCCAGCATTTT
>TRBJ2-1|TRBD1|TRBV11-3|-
CASSWTTGIPQEQFF
TGTGCCAGCAGCTGGACGACAGGGATCCCCCAGGAGCAGTTCTTC